These 29 T cell receptor beta chains came from one sample sequenced in a study of blood T cell repertoires in COVID-19. The method was immunoSEQ multiplex PCR; TCRdb's version includes in-frame clones alone and lacks a portion of them. The sample lists 100,000 to 150,000 clones; approximately 90% were seen once. What was sequenced was peripheral blood. Receptor source: a human donor in a cohort sampled during active COVID-19.

This sequence joins TRBV5-5 and TRBJ2-7; D might be TRBD1 (5 bases). This CDR3 is 15 amino acids long. V shed 1 base and J shed 1 base, with 12 bases lying between them. Germline CDR1 and CDR2: SGHKS and YYEKEE (reference sequence). CDR3 protein: CASSLLQGSSYEQYF. CDR3 nucleotides: TGTGCCAGCAGCTTGTTGCAGGGATCATCCTACGAGCAGTACTTC.

In DNA form, the CDR3 reads TGTGCCAGCAGTTTATTATGGACAACCACTAGCACAGATACGCAGTATTTT. This encodes CASSLLWTTTSTDTQYF. The chain combines TRBV27 with TRBJ2-3, with TRBD1 as a possible D gene (5 bases). Trimming removed 1 base at V and 0 bases at J, with 14 bases between. Germline V CDR1 and CDR2: MNHEY, SMNVEV (reference sequence). This CDR3 is 17 amino acids long.

The V gene is TRBV3-1 (or the pseudogene TRBV3-2), the J gene TRBJ2-2; 7 positions agree with TRBD1. The ends lost 4 bases at V and 4 bases at J; junction bases unmatched: 6. The germline gives CDR1 LGHDT, CDR2 YNNKEL (reference sequence). The CDR3 consists of 15 residues. This chain's CDR3 is CASSRQGGGTGELFF. DNA of the CDR3: TGTGCCAGCAGCCGACAGGGTGGGGGCACCGGGGAGCTGTTTTTT.

The CDR3 sequence: CASSLAGGGRNEKLFF. As DNA, the CDR3 is TGTGCCAGCAGCTTGGCCGGGGGGGGCCGTAATGAAAAACTGTTTTTT. This rearrangement joins TRBV5-8 to TRBJ1-4; a possible D gene is TRBD1 (6 bases). V lost 0 bases, J lost 4 bases, and 13 bases lay in between. Germline values: CDR1 SGHTS, CDR2 YDEGEE. The length of the CDR3 is 16 residues.

This rearrangement joins TRBV2 to TRBJ1-5; TRBD1 is a possible D gene (5 bases). The CDR3 is 15 amino acids. Germline V CDR1 and CDR2: SNHLY, FYNNEI. Trimming removed 6 bases at V and 0 bases at J, with 12 bases between. CDR3 residues: CASRYGTYSNQPQHF. CDR3 coding DNA: TGTGCCAGCAGGTACGGGACTTATAGCAATCAGCCCCAGCATTTT.

In DNA, the CDR3 is TGTGCCAGCAGCTTAGCGGCAGTGAACACTGAAGCTTTCTTT. As protein: CASSLAAVNTEAFF. The rearrangement joins TRBV7-2 to TRBJ1-1; no clear D. Germline V gene sequence: CDR1 SGHTA, CDR2 FQGNSA. The V and J ends lost 0 bases and 0 bases respectively, with 5 bases between them. CDR3 size: 14 residues.

This chain uses TRBV11-3 with TRBJ2-2, with D unclear. Germline CDR1 and CDR2: SGHNT and YENEEA. The CDR3 loop spans 13 amino acids. With 4 bases removed from V and 5 bases from J, the gap between germline ends came to 8 bases. The CDR3 reads CASSYGLTGELFF. The CDR3 nucleotides read TGTGCCAGCAGCTATGGCCTGACCGGGGAGCTGTTTTTT.

This clone has only one observation. V is TRBV9 and J is TRBJ2-3; 10 positions match TRBD1. J was trimmed by 1 base and V by 4 bases; bases with no gene match: 9. The CDR3 spans 17 residues. Germline CDR1 and CDR2: SGDLS and YYNGEE. The CDR3 region has the DNA TGTGCCAGCAGCCAGGAGAGCGGGACAGGGGGCACAGATACGCAGTATTTT. It specifies CASSQESGTGGTDTQYF.

The rearrangement joins TRBV7-8 to TRBJ1-6; D is ambiguous. CDR1 is SGHVS and CDR2 is FQNEAQ in the germline V gene. The CDR3 covers 15 residues. V was pared by 2 bases and J by 5 bases, with 10 bases between. CDR3 in amino acids: CASSLTITDNSPLHF. The CDR3 DNA reads TGTGCCAGCAGCTTAACGATCACAGATAATTCACCCCTCCACTTT.

This chain joins TRBV4-1 and TRBJ2-5; D perhaps matches TRBD2 (5 bases). From germline, CDR1 is MGHRA and CDR2 YSYEKL. Trimming removed 4 bases from V and 4 bases from J, with 16 bases in between. CDR3 length: 15 residues. CDR3 residues: CASSPLAFSRETQYF. The CDR3, as DNA: TGCGCCAGCAGCCCGCTAGCTTTTAGTCGAGAGACCCAGTACTTC.

J is TRBJ2-5 and V is TRBV7-8; TRBD2 agrees at 10 bases. There are 16 residues in the CDR3. Looked up from germline, CDR1 is SGHVS and CDR2 is FQNEAQ. V lost 4 bases to trimming and J lost 2 bases; unmatched junction nucleotides: 7. The CDR3 region has the DNA TGTGCCAGCAGCTCCCCTAGCGGGGGTTCACAAGAGACCCAGTACTTC. Translated: CASSSPSGGSQETQYF.

The chain joins TRBV19 to TRBJ1-5; 9 bases match TRBD1. The CDR3 has 14 residues. The V segment lost 5 bases and the J segment 7 bases; nucleotides outside the gene matches: 6. Germline assignment: CDR1 LNHDA and CDR2 SQIVND (reference sequence). CDR3 DNA: TGTGCCAGTAGTTACAGGGGGCTCCAGCAGCCCCAGCATTTT. It yields the protein CASSYRGLQQPQHF.

V is TRBV5-1 and J is TRBJ1-3; D is possibly TRBD1 (5 bases). The CDR3 runs 15 residues. Germline CDR1 reads SGHRS; CDR2 reads YFSETQ. Between the trimmed V and J ends, which lost 0 bases and 2 bases, there was a span of 9 bases. CDR3: CASSLAGSTGNTIYF. The CDR3, as DNA: TGCGCCAGCAGCTTGGCAGGGTCTACTGGAAACACCATATATTTT.

The chain employs TRBV7-2 and TRBJ2-5; D is possibly TRBD1 (5 bases). CDR3 length: 12 residues. The V and J ends lost 4 bases and 5 bases respectively, with 8 bases between them. Germline V gives CDR1 SGHTA, CDR2 FQGNSA. The CDR3 spells CASSWAGETQYF. The CDR3 DNA is TGTGCCAGCAGCTGGGCAGGGGAGACCCAGTACTTC.

The chain carries TRBV28 and TRBJ2-7, with 9 bases aligning to TRBD1. Germline values: CDR1 MDHEN, CDR2 SYDVKM. With V trimmed by 2 bases and J by 4 bases, 3 bases remained unmatched. The CDR3 is made up of 14 amino acids. CDR3 protein: CASSLGQGLYEQYF. CDR3 bases: TGTGCCAGCAGTTTAGGACAGGGGCTATACGAGCAGTACTTC.

The chain is built from TRBV27 and TRBJ2-1; possibly TRBD2 for D (6 bases). V gave up 7 bases and J gave up 2 bases, with 12 bases separating them. CDR3 length: 14 residues. Per germline, CDR1 MNHEY and CDR2 SMNVEV (reference sequence). The CDR3 DNA follows: TGTGCCAGCAACCTGGGGGGACCCTACAATGAGCAGTTCTTC. Residues: CASNLGGPYNEQFF.

This chain links TRBV24-1 with TRBJ2-1; 7 nucleotides agree with TRBD2. This CDR3 comprises 14 residues. The ends lost 5 bases at V and 7 bases at J; junction bases unmatched: 7. Looked up from germline, CDR1 is KGHDR and CDR2 is SFDVKD. CDR3 sequence: CATSGSGEVNEQFF. The CDR3 DNA follows: TGTGCCACCAGTGGGAGCGGGGAAGTGAATGAGCAGTTCTTC.

This clone was detected only a few times. This chain uses TRBV6-6 with TRBJ1-5; D is unclear. The ends were cut back, 6 bases at V and 2 bases at J, with 8 bases in the middle. Germline values: CDR1 MNHNY, CDR2 SVGAGI (reference sequence). This CDR3 spans 13 amino acids. CDR3 sequence (DNA): TGTGCCAGCAGGCAAGAGCGCAATCAGCCCCAGCATTTT. Its protein product is CASRQERNQPQHF.

The J gene is TRBJ2-1, the V gene TRBV5-1, with TRBD2 as a possible D gene (6 bases). The CDR3 has 13 residues. The V and J ends lost 2 bases and 5 bases respectively, with 8 bases between them. Germline CDR1 is SGHRS and CDR2 is YFSETQ. The CDR3, as DNA: TGCGCCAGCAGCTTAGGGACTCACAATGAGCAGTTCTTC. This codes for CASSLGTHNEQFF.

The chain combines TRBV5-1 with TRBJ2-2; tentative D call: TRBD1 (6 bases). Germline V CDR1 and CDR2: SGHRS, YFSETQ. The CDR3 has 13 residues. V was cut by 4 bases and J by 5 bases, with 9 bases left in between. CDR3 DNA sequence: TGCGCCAGCAGCAGAACAGGGACCGGGGAGCTGTTTTTT. Translated: CASSRTGTGELFF.

The chain uses TRBV29-1 and TRBJ1-1; tentatively, D is TRBD1 (6 bases). Deletions cut 7 bases from V and 1 base from J, with 19 bases between. The germline V gene encodes CDR1 SQVTM and CDR2 ANQGSEA. The CDR3 length is 15 residues. CDR3 bases: TGCAGCGGTGGAACCGCCGGGACACGGAACACTGAAGCTTTCTTT. Amino acids: CSGGTAGTRNTEAFF.

The chain combines TRBV23-1 with TRBJ1-4; tentatively, D is TRBD1 (5 bases). TRBV23-1 is designated an ORF whose function remains uncertain. V was pared by 0 bases and J by 8 bases, with 16 bases between. The CDR3 consists of 16 residues. This CDR3 reads CASSQSRRRGREKLFF. In nucleotides, the CDR3 is TGCGCCAGCAGTCAATCTCGCAGGAGGGGAAGAGAAAAACTGTTTTTT.

V is TRBV20-1 and J is TRBJ2-1; 10 positions match TRBD2. The ends lost 3 bases at V and 8 bases at J; junction bases unmatched: 10. Germline V gene lookup returns CDR1 DFQATT and CDR2 SNEGSKA (reference sequence). The CDR3 runs to 15 residues. CDR3 protein: CSASSSGSTIHEQFF. In nucleotides, the CDR3 is TGCAGTGCTAGTTCTAGCGGGAGTACAATCCATGAGCAGTTCTTC.

The chain combines TRBV7-9 with TRBJ1-1; possible D gene TRBD1, 6 bases. Between the trimmed V and J ends, which lost 5 bases and 7 bases, there was a span of 11 bases. From germline, CDR1 is SEHNR and CDR2 FQNEAQ (reference sequence). The CDR3 is made up of 12 amino acids. Written as DNA, the CDR3 is TGTGCCAGCAGCCGTGGACAGAATGAAGCTTTCTTT. This codes for CASSRGQNEAFF. Full variable domain (remainder filled in from reference TRBV7-9 and TRBJ1-1): DTGVSQNPRHKITKRGQNVTFRCDPISEHNRLYWYRQTLGQGPEFLTYFQNEAQLEKSRLLSDRFSAERPKGSFSTLEIQRTEQGDSAMYLCASSRGQNEAFFGQGTRLTVV.

Concerning this clone: The sample holds other DNA sequences that translate to the same CDR3. The genes are TRBV5-6 and TRBJ1-2, with 8 nucleotides matching TRBD1. The CDR3 sequence is 15 residues long. With V trimmed by 4 bases and J by 2 bases, 7 bases remained unmatched. Germline CDR1 and CDR2: SGHDT and YYEEEE. In nucleotides, the CDR3 is TGTGCCAGCAGCCCAGGACAGGGTTCAAACTATGGCTACACCTTC. Residues: CASSPGQGSNYGYTF. Filled out from reference TRBV5-6 and TRBJ1-2, the complete variable domain reads DAGVTQSPTHLIKTRGQQVTLRCSPKSGHDTVSWYQQALGQGPQFIFQYYEEEERQRGNFPDRFSGHQFPNYSSELNVNALLLGDSALYLCASSPGQGSNYGYTFGSGTRLTVV.

The rearrangement uses TRBV27 and TRBJ1-5, with TRBD1 as a possible D gene (6 bases). Trimming left V 2 bases short and J 2 bases short, with 13 bases between. The CDR3 runs to 16 residues. Germline values: CDR1 MNHEY, CDR2 SMNVEV (reference sequence). This CDR3 reads CASSLKPAGGNQPQHF. The CDR3 DNA reads as TGTGCCAGCAGTTTAAAACCGGCAGGGGGCAATCAGCCCCAGCATTTT.

This clone was counted a single time. The chain combines TRBV4-1 with TRBJ2-7, with 9 bases fitting TRBD2. Germline assignment: CDR1 MGHRA and CDR2 YSYEKL. This CDR3 comprises 17 residues. Germline trimming cut 1 base from V and 3 bases from J; bases unmatched to any gene: 10. CDR3 protein: CASSQGASGVTYYEQYF. The CDR3 coding sequence is TGCGCCAGCAGCCAAGGAGCTAGCGGGGTGACGTACTACGAGCAGTACTTC.

The CDR3 region has the DNA TGTGCCAGCTCAAGGGCGGGGGCCTACGAGCAGTACTTC. Translated, it gives CASSRAGAYEQYF. The chain is built from TRBV18 and TRBJ2-7; 7 nucleotides agree with TRBD2. J lost 2 bases, V lost 5 bases, and 3 bases had no gene match. This CDR3 is 13 amino acids long. The germline CDR1 and CDR2 sequences are KGHSH and LQKENI.

This clone was recorded only once. The chain recombines TRBV15 with TRBJ2-1; 8 positions agree with TRBD2. This CDR3 is built from 15 residues. Losses at the gene ends were 4 bases for V and 7 bases for J; bases not matched to a gene: 9. Germline CDR1 and CDR2: LNHNV and YYDKDF (reference sequence). The CDR3, as DNA: TGTGCCACCAGCACCGTTAGCGGGGTGGGGAATGAGCAGTTCTTC. This translates into CATSTVSGVGNEQFF. Combining the CDR3 with reference TRBV15 and TRBJ2-1 gives the whole variable domain DAMVIQNPRYQVTQFGKPVTLSCSQTLNHNVMYWYQQKSSQAPKLLFHYYDKDFNNEADTPDNFQSRRPNTSFCFLDIRSPGLGDTAMYLCATSTVSGVGNEQFFGPGTRLTVL.